Below, one TCR beta chain is given with its context. V lost 3 bases and J 7 bases, leaving 13 bases between the germline ends. This CDR3 comprises 13 residues. Germline CDR1 is GTSNPN and CDR2 is SVGIG (reference sequence). These data are taken from a study of cytomegalovirus exposure and HLA in healthy donors. PCR employed 60 Vbeta and 13 Jbeta primers. The method was immunoSEQ multiplex PCR; TCRdb's version includes in-frame clones alone and lacks a portion of them. The sample includes about 64,000 clones, roughly 74% of them seen just once. The sequence derives from a man younger than 35 in good health and CMV-seropositive. Source material: PBMCs. The chain links TRBV30 to TRBJ2-4; TRBD1 might be the D (6 bases). CDR3 sequence reads: CAWSSQGANIQYF. CDR3 DNA: TGTGCCTGGAGCTCACAGGGAGCCAACATTCAGTACTTC.